Detailed here is one TCR beta chain. The antigen this receptor binds is unknown. Per-nucleotide qualities are absent, and no much larger clonotype sits a single base away. The data belong to a study of cytomegalovirus exposure and HLA in healthy donors listed by TCRdb under 2017. For context, the study as a whole: A later analysis indicated that the roughly 120 validation repertoires were generated on the platform also employed for the roughly 720 repertoires of the first cohort. In addition to the first cohort of roughly 670 subjects, a separate validation cohort of some 120 different subjects was used. The study was designed to test whether signatures of past pathogen exposure could be identified by cataloging public T cell receptors. To predict cytomegalovirus infection status, the study combined high-throughput TCR immunosequencing, statistical association of individual TCRs with disease status, and machine learning.

Results the study describes overall, beyond this receptor: In vitro tests confirmed that a few of the cytomegalovirus-associated TCR beta chains recognize cytomegalovirus antigens. The authors suggested that the approach could potentially be extended to other disease states and immunological phenotypes. In both the original and validation cohorts, the classifier was reported to diagnose cytomegalovirus status with high specificity and sensitivity. Most TCR sequences were observed very rarely across donors, whereas some public TCRs were present in many individuals. A later analysis had no HLA typing for the validation cohort, so co-occurrence there was scored across all 110 or so repertoires. In a later analysis, TCRs clustered in the first cohort were found to also tend to co-occur in the 120 validation repertoires, with approximately 95% of cluster scores above 0. A total of about 180 TCR beta chains were listed by the study as associated with cytomegalovirus.

Donors formed part of the validation cohort, which comprised 120 subjects and was distinct from the first cohort of 690 or so subjects. Libraries were made using the immunoSEQ multiplex PCR assay. The original methods were these. A statistical classification framework was built to diagnose cytomegalovirus status from the catalog of TCR beta chain sequences. TCRdb obtained this table from immuneACCESS and retained in-frame rearrangements with V and J assigned. These tables miss some clones; where compared with another copy, unresolved V genes account for less than half of the shortfall, and the remainder is unexplained. V, J and clone size reflect that table, while D and trimming were determined from the DNA. Here the sample has 100,000 to 120,000 clones; 70% to 85% occur a single time. Clones ranked in the top ten supply around 3.1% of the sample. This TCR was sampled from a woman younger than 30 in good health and CMV-seronegative. The source material was PBMCs.

The sequence in DNA is TGCGCCAGCAGTGCCTCTCGCACCCCCGGGACTAGAGTCAACATTCAGTACTTC. This is translated as CASSASRTPGTRVNIQYF. The receptor chain draws on TRBV10-2 and TRBJ2-4, with TRBD2 matching 8 junction bases. The CDR3 starts with the cysteine, ends with the phenylalanine, and has 18 residues. The CDR3 DNA has 54 bases and is translated from base 1. The CDR1 and CDR2 encoded by the germline V gene are WSHSY and SAAADI. V ends up 4 bases short and J 7 bases short, with an unmatched junction base count of 18.